This T cell receptor (beta chain) is drawn from a study of blood T cell repertoires in COVID-19. The authors' processing: Reference gene primer amplification gave nucleated cell count estimates. Clones were read by immunoSEQ multiplex PCR, and TCRdb kept only the in-frame ones, dropping some. V and J calls and clone size come straight from that table; D and trimming were deduced from the DNA. The sample consists of about 230,000 clones, roughly 88% of them appearing once. This clone has a handful of counts. Per germline, CDR1 SGDLS and CDR2 YYNGEE. This CDR3 spans 13 amino acids. Trimming removed 0 bases from V and 7 bases from J, with 8 bases in between.

This rearrangement joins TRBV9 to TRBJ2-1, with D tentatively TRBD1 (5 bases). This receptor was identified in a man aged 35 to 55 with acute or convalescent COVID-19. Source material: peripheral blood. This CDR3 is CASSVDRLNEQFF. The CDR3 DNA sequence: TGTGCCAGCAGCGTAGACAGGCTAAATGAGCAGTTCTTC.